The sequence of this TCR beta chain was determined in a study of cytomegalovirus exposure and HLA in healthy donors. The wider study: A previous analysis identified 95 million to 140 million unique TCR beta sequences derived from about 180 million T cells. Within an early data release were about 80 million unique TCRs drawn from HLA-typed donors. Overall study results and limits: A missense DCLRE1C variant was associated with V- and J-gene trimming of TCR beta chains in a later analysis, and an independent cohort replicated the association.

This PCR relied on a set of 60 Vbeta primers and 13 Jbeta primers. The protocol was immunoSEQ multiplex PCR, while the TCRdb copy is restricted to in-frame clones and leaves out a portion. The sample includes 100,000 to 150,000 clones, around 80% of them seen just once. As for this clone: Its antigen is not identified. A junction boundary mismatches the germline segment, possibly from a read error.

This CDR3 has 15 amino acids. The V gene's germline CDR1 is SGHKS and CDR2 YYEKEE (reference sequence). Though nominally healthy at sampling, donors likely had unrecorded immune exposures. The sample taken for sequencing was PBMCs. This chain joins TRBV5-5 and TRBJ2-1, with 10 bases lining up with TRBD2. This receptor was identified in a female donor in good health and CMV-seronegative. CDR3 in DNA: TGTGCCAGCAGCTCAACACCGGGACTAGCGAGTGAGCAGCTCTTC. Amino acids: CASSSTPGLASEQLF.